The T cell receptor beta chain under discussion was sequenced for a study of beta chain features in type 1 diabetes (dated by TCRdb to 2016 to 2018). For the study in its entirety: Mean age, gender distribution, total cell number and subset yield were not different between patients and healthy donors. Naive and central memory subsets were obtained from all 28 donors, but regulatory and stem cell-like memory subsets were isolated from only 8 patients and 8 healthy donors. A total of some 100,000,000 sorted cells were examined across all samples, and a strong correlation was observed between cell number per subset and RNA yield. The study compared the TCRB repertoires of sorted circulating CD4+ T cell subsets in recently diagnosed type 1 diabetes patients with those in matched healthy donors. The paper's findings and limits, for the study overall: Fewer insertions and more nucleotide deletions at VDJ recombination sites were observed in patients with type 1 diabetes, implying thymic rearrangement abnormalities. Because cDNA was sequenced instead of genomic DNA, highly expressing activated cells could be over-represented, though the groups showed no difference in activation or CD3 levels. Naive, central memory and regulatory TCRB repertoires appeared to be more similar among patients than among healthy donors. Shorter templates might have been favored by PCR, but patient and control samples were amplified and corrected together, so both groups would have been affected equally by any skew. Only small numbers of individuals were included in the HLA sub-analyses, which left unresolved whether HLA type had any influence on TCRB rearrangement. A moderate but significant shortening of TCRB CDR3 length was observed in type 1 diabetes patients in all four CD4+ subsets.

A single peripheral blood draw of around 0.11 L on average was collected from each donor into heparinised tubes. A BD FACSAria II and a panel including CD45RO, CCR7, CD25, CD127, CD95 and CD27 were used to sort naive, central memory, regulatory and stem cell-like memory CD4+ T cells. A purity above 95% was achieved for all sorted populations. PBMCs were separated immediately by Lymphoprep density gradient centrifugation and were stained directly, without being cultured. Samples were stained and sorted in pairs, with one healthy donor and one patient per experiment, so that batch effects were minimized. The CDR1 and CDR2 encoded by the germline V gene (reference sequence) are GTSNPN and SVGIG. Including the terminal cysteine and phenylalanine, the CDR3 comprises 13 residues. The read is trimmed to its CDR3 DNA, 39 bases read in frame from base 1. V is cut by 8 bases and J by 3 bases, and the space between the germline ends is 17 bases.

Points on this clone: Its antigen target is currently unknown. Base qualities are missing; no much larger clone stands one base away.

The entire amount of isolated RNA was reverse transcribed using the High Capacity cDNA Reverse Transcription Kit, so the sequenced TCRB transcripts were expressed ones. Deep immunoSEQ sequencing was performed on naive, central memory and regulatory T cell samples, with an average of roughly 3.5 million total reads per sample. After sorted cells were lysed in RLT buffer, RNA was extracted with DNase-treated RNeasy Micro or Mini kits, with the choice depending on cell number. Each cell subset was processed on its own to prevent cross-contamination, while patient and healthy donor samples were processed together. Using the immunoSEQ multiplex PCR, TCRB sequences were amplified from cDNA into 87-bp fragments spanning the CDR3 region. Sequencing of the amplicons was done on the Illumina HiSeq platform. Concerning the study's data processing: PCR bias was computationally corrected using synthetic template baselines, reads within Hamming distance 2 were collapsed, and singletons that could not be merged were discarded. By aligning reads against IMGT, V, D and J genes, CDR3 length, and insertions or deletions at six rearrangement sites were assigned. Within each subset, clonotype counts were normalized to sorted cell number, and only after that were true diversity and Gini coefficients computed with the tcR R package. The overlap coefficient, calculated on TCRB nucleotide sequences, was used to quantify repertoire sharing. TCRdb mirrors the immuneACCESS table, restricted to in-frame sequences. Some clones are absent from its copies; in checked studies, under half trace to an unresolved V gene, and the reason for the others is unknown. V and J calls and clone size follow that table, whereas D and trimming were derived from the DNA. The sample table holds about 150,000 clones, of which 8.5% to 14% were seen once. The ten largest clonotypes hold 2% to 2.5% of the sample.

The sample taken for sequencing was central memory CD4+ T cells from blood. The rearrangement joined TRBV30 to TRBJ2-7; the D call is possibly TRBD1 or TRBD2, each sharing 5 bases. This TCR was sampled from a man aged 18 to 35 in good health. The CDR3 region reads CATGPLVSYEQYF. The DNA sequence follows: TGTGCCACGGGACCGCTGGTGAGCTACGAGCAGTACTTC.